This T cell receptor (beta chain) was observed in a study of OX40 agonist ivuxolimab in advanced cancers. The wider study: Patients were dosed intravenously with ivuxolimab at 0.01 to 10 mg/kg every 2 weeks. Every patient in dose escalation had hepatocellular carcinoma, melanoma, renal cell or head and neck cancer. Findings and caveats of the study: Blood T cells, both CD4+ and CD8+, expanded clonally by week 6 at 0.1 to 3.0 mg/kg. Relatively little clonal expansion, among the lowest observed, appeared in partial responders at 0.1-3.0 mg/kg.

As for this clone: Its antigen is undetermined.

V gave up 3 bases and J gave up 4 bases, with 19 bases separating them. Per germline, CDR1 SGHVS and CDR2 FQNEAQ. CDR3 length equals 16 residues. TCRdb's copy holds only in-frame clones and misses some; the assay was immunoSEQ multiplex PCR. The sample records more than 60,000 clones, almost 95% being singletons. The gene calls are TRBV7-8 and TRBJ2-7; D might be TRBD1 or TRBD2, each matching 5 bases. This TCR came from an adult with an advanced solid tumor such as melanoma, head and neck, liver or kidney cancer. The sequencing used CD4+ or CD8+ T cells sorted from blood, collected in a trial of the OX40 agonist ivuxolimab. This chain's CDR3 is CASSLNAGTYDYEQYF. Written as DNA, the CDR3 is TGTGCCAGCAGCTTGAATGCCGGGACGTATGATTACGAGCAGTACTTC.